The source of this TCR beta chain is a study of response to subunit inactivated influenza vaccine. Via MiXCR, TCRdb re-called the RT-PCR reads, giving one row per CDR3 protein. The table lists 500,000 to 600,000 distinct CDR3 sequences, approximately 7.1% of them singletons. This clonotype has more than one count but fewer than ten. Its target is not known. CDR1 is LGHNA and CDR2 is YNFKEQ in the germline V gene. V was pared by 0 bases and J by 4 bases, with 9 bases between. The CDR3 has 14 amino acids. General study results and limits: Authors suggested each seasonal influenza vaccination recruits few new T cells.

The V and J genes are TRBV4-2 and TRBJ1-1, with unresolved D. The sequence came from a man between 45 and 75 years old who received an inactivated influenza vaccine. This sample comprised PBMCs from blood, obtained around 2 years after vaccination. The CDR3 reads CASSQEAGSTEAFF. The CDR3 DNA reads as TGTGCCAGCAGCCAAGAGGCGGGCTCCACTGAAGCTTTCTTT.